One T cell receptor (beta chain) is described in this entry. These data belong to a study of response to subunit inactivated influenza vaccine. The V segment lost 0 bases and the J segment 5 bases; nucleotides outside the gene matches: 7. CDR3 length: 15 residues. Germline CDR1 and CDR2: SGHAT and FQNNGV. TCRdb re-called the RT-PCR reads through MiXCR, storing one row per CDR3 protein. The sample includes about 700,000 distinct CDR3 sequences, more than 15% of them seen just once. The chain joins TRBV11-2 to TRBJ2-7; 7 nucleotides match TRBD1. This TCR was recovered from a man between 45 and 60 years old who received an inactivated influenza vaccine. The source material was PBMCs from blood, sampled 12 days after vaccination. The CDR3 DNA reads as TGTGCCAGCAGCTTAGATCCGTGGACAGGAGACGAGCAGTACTTC. Amino acids: CASSLDPWTGDEQYF.